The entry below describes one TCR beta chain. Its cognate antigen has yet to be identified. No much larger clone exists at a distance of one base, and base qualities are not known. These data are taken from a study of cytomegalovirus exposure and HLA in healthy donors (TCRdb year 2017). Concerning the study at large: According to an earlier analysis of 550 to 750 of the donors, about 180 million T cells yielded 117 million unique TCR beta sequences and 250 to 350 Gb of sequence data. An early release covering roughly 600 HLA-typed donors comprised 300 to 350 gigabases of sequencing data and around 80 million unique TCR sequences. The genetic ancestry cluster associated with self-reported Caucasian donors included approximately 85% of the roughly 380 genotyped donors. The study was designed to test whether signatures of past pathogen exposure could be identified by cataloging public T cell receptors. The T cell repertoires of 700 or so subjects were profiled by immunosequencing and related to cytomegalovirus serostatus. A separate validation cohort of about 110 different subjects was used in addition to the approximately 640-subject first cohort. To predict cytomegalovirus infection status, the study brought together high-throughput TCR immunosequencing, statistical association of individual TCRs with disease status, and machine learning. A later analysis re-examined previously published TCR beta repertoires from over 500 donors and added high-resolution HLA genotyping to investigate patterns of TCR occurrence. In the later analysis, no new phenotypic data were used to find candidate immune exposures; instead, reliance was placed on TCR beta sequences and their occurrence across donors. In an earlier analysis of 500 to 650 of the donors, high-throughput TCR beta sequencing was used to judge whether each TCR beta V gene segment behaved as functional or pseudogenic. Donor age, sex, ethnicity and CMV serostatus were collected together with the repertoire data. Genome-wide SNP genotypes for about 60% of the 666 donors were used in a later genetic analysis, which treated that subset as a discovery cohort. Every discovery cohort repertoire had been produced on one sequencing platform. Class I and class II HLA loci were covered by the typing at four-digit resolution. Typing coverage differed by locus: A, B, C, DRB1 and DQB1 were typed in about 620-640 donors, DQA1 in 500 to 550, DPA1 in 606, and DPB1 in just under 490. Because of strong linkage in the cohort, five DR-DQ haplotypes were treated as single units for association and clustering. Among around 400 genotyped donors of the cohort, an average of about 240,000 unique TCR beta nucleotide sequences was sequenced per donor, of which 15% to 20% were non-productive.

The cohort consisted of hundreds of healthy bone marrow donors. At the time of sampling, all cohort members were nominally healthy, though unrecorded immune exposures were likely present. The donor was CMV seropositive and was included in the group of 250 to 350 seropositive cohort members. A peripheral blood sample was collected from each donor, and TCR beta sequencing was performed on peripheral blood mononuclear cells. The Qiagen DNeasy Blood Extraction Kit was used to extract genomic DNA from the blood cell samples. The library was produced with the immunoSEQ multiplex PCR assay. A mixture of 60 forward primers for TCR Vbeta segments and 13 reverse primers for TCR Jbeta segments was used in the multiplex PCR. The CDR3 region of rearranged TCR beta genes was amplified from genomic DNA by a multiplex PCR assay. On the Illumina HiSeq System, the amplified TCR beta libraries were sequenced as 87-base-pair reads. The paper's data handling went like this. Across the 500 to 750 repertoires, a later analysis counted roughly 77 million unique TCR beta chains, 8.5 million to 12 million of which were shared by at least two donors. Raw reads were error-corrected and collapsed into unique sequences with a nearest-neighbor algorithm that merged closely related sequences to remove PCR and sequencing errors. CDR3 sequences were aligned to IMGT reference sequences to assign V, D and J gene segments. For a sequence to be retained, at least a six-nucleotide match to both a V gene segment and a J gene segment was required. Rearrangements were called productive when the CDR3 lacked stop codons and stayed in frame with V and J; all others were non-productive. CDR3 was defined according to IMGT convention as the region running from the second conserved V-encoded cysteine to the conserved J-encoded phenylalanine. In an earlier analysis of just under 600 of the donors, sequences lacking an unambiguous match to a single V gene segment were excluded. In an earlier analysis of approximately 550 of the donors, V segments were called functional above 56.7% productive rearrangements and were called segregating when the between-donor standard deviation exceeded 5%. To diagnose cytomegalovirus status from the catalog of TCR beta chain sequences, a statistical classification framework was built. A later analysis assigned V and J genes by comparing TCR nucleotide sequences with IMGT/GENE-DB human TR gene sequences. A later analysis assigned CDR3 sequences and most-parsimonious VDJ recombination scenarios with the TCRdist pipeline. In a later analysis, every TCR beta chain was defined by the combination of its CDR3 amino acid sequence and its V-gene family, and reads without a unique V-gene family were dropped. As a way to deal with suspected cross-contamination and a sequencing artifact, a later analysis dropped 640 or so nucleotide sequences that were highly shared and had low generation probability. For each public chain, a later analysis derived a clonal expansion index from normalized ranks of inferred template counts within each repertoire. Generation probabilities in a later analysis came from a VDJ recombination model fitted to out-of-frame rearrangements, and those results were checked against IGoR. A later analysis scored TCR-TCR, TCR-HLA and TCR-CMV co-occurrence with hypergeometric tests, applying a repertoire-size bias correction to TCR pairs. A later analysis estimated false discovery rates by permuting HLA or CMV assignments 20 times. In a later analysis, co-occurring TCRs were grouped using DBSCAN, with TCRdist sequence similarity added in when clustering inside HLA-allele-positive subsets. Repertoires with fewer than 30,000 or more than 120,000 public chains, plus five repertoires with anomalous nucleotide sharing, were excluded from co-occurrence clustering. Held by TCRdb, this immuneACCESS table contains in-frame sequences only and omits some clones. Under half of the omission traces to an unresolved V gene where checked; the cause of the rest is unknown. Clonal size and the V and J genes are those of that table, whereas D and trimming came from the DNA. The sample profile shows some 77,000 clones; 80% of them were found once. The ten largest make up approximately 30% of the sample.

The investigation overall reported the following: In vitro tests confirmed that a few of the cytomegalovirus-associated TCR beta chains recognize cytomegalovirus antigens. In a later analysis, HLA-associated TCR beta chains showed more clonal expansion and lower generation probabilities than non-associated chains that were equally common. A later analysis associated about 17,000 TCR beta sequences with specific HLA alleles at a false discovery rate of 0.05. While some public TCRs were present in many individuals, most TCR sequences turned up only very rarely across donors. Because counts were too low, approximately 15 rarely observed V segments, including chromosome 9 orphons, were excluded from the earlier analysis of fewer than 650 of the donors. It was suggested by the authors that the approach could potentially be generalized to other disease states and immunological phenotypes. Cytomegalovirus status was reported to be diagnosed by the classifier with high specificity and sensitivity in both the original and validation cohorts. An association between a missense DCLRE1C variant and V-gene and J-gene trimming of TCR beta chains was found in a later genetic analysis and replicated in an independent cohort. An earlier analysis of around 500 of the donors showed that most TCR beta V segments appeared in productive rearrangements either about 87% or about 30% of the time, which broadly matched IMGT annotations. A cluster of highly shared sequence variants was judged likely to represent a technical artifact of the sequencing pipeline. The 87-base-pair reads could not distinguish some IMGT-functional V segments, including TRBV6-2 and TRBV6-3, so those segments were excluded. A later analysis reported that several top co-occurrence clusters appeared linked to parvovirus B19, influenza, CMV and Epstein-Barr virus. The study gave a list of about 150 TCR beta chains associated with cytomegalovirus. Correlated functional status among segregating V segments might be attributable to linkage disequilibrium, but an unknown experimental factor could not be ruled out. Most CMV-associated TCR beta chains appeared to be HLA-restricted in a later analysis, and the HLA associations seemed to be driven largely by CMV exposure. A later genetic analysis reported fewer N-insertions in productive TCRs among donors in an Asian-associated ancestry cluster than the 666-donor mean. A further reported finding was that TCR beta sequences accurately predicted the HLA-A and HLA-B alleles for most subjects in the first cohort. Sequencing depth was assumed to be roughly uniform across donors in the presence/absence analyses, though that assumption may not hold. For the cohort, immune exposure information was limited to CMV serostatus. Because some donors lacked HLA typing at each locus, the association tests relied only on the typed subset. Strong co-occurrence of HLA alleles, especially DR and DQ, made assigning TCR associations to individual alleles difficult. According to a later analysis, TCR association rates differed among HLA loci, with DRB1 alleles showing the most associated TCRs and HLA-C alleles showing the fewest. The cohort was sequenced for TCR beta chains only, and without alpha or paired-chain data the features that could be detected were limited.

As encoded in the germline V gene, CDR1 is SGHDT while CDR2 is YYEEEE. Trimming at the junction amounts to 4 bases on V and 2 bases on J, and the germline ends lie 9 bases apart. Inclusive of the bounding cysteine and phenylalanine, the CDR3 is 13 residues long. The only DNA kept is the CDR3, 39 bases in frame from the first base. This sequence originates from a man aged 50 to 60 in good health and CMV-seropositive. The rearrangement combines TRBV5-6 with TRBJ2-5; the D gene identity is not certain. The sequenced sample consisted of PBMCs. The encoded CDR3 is CASSRYRQETQYF. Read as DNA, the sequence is TGTGCCAGCAGCCGATACAGACAAGAGACCCAGTACTTC.